The 16 T cell receptor beta chains given below trace back to one sample, sequenced in a study of blood T cell repertoires in COVID-19. Only in-frame clones appear in the TCRdb table, and some are missing; sequencing was by immunoSEQ multiplex PCR. The repertoire consists of around 140,000 clones, with roughly 80% occurring once and the leading ten covering 2% to 2.5%. The specimen sequenced was PBMCs or T cells enriched from blood (not recorded which). All receptors derive from a man in his forties with acute COVID-19.

The genes are TRBV4-2 and TRBJ2-1, with 9 bases that match TRBD2. Trimming at V came to 1 base and at J to 2 bases, leaving 9 bases not matched to a gene. The V gene's germline CDR1 is LGHNA and CDR2 YNFKEQ. The CDR3 consists of 18 residues. For the CDR3, the DNA is TGTGCCAGCAGCCAAGTGAGGGGAACTAGCGGGCCCTACAATGAGCAGTTCTTC. As protein: CASSQVRGTSGPYNEQFF.

The rearrangement joins TRBV6-5 to TRBJ2-5, with D perhaps matching TRBD2 (6 bases). CDR1 is MNHEY and CDR2 is SVGAGI in the germline V gene. There are 12 residues in the CDR3. V was cut by 1 base and J by 12 bases, with 12 bases left in between. In nucleotides, the CDR3 is TGTGCCAGCAGTTACTTCGGGGGAACGAAGTACTTC. Amino acids: CASSYFGGTKYF.

The chain is built from TRBV7-6 and TRBJ2-1; 13 bases are a match to TRBD2. Per germline, CDR1 SGHVS and CDR2 FNYEAQ. CDR3 length equals 19 residues. V gave up 5 bases and J gave up 8 bases; unmatched junction bases: 18. The CDR3 region has the DNA TGTGCCAGCAGCCCAGGGGGACTAGCGGGGTTTCCTACGAGGCATGAGCAGTTCTTC. Its translation is CASSPGGLAGFPTRHEQFF.

This chain links TRBV29-1 with TRBJ2-2, with TRBD1 as a possible D gene (5 bases). There are 12 residues in the CDR3. Trimming shortened V by 5 bases and J by 5 bases, and 9 bases separated the two germline ends. CDR1 SQVTM and CDR2 ANQGSEA come from the germline V gene. CDR3 nucleotide sequence: TGCAGCGTTAGCAGGGTGACCGGGGAGCTGTTTTTT. It is translated as CSVSRVTGELFF.

The chain recombines TRBV28 with TRBJ2-2; 10 positions agree with TRBD1. V lost 8 bases and J lost 4; bases outside the gene matches: 13. Germline V CDR1 and CDR2: MDHEN, SYDVKM. CDR3 size: 17 residues. CDR3 region: CASFGTGVESGTGELFF. Here the CDR3 DNA reads TGTGCCAGCTTCGGGACAGGGGTTGAATCGGGCACCGGGGAGCTGTTTTTT. Full variable domain (missing parts from reference TRBV28 and TRBJ2-2): DVKVTQSSRYLVKRTGEKVFLECVQDMDHENMFWYRQDPGLGLRLIYFSYDVKMKEKGDIPEGYSVSREKKERFSLILESASTNQTSMYLCASFGTGVESGTGELFFGEGSRLTVL.

On this clone itself: Other DNA sequences in this sample translate to the same CDR3. This sequence joins TRBV18 and TRBJ1-6; no clear D gene. The CDR3 totals 12 residues. Between the trimmed V and J ends, which lost 4 bases and 7 bases, there was a span of 5 bases. Germline CDR1 reads KGHSH; CDR2 reads LQKENI. The CDR3 is CASSLPNSPLHF. CDR3 coding DNA: TGTGCCAGCTCACTCCCAAATTCACCCCTCCACTTT.

The V and J genes are TRBV28 and TRBJ2-3, with a tentative D call TRBD1 (5 bases). Germline V lookup: CDR1 MDHEN, CDR2 SYDVKM. The CDR3 covers 14 residues. The V and J ends lost 5 bases and 1 base respectively, with 10 bases between them. For the CDR3, the DNA is TGTGCCAGCAGTCCTACAGGCGGCACAGATACGCAGTATTTT. Its protein product is CASSPTGGTDTQYF.

Turning to this clone: A much more abundant neighbour one base away suggests this may be a read error. This chain links TRBV6-5 with TRBJ1-1; D remains unclear. Germline V gene data show CDR1 as MNHEY and CDR2 as SVGAGI. The CDR3 has 13 amino acids. Trimming removed 6 bases at V and 0 bases at J, with 8 bases between. CDR3 nucleotides: TGTGCCAGCAGCTTGACACTGAACACTGAAGCTTTCTTT. Translated, it gives CASSLTLNTEAFF.

The rearrangement uses TRBV5-1 and TRBJ1-3, with 7 nucleotides matching TRBD1. Trimming cost V 4 bases and J 4 bases; bases outside gene matches: 8. This CDR3 contains 15 residues. CDR1 is SGHRS and CDR2 is YFSETQ in the germline V gene. The CDR3 loop is CASSLGDSAGNTIYF. The CDR3 nucleotides are TGCGCCAGCAGCCTCGGGGACAGCGCGGGAAACACCATATATTTT.

The V call is TRBV25-1, the J call TRBJ1-6; a weak D match, TRBD1 (5 bases). Germline V gene sequence: CDR1 MGHDK, CDR2 SYGVNS. Between the trimmed V and J ends, which lost 4 bases and 10 bases, there was a span of 11 bases. This CDR3 spans 13 amino acids. The CDR3 DNA reads TGTGCCAGCAGTGCGGAGGGGTGGTCACCCCTCCACTTT. It specifies CASSAEGWSPLHF.

The sample holds a few counts of this clone. V gene TRBV5-5 combines with J gene TRBJ2-5; 11 positions match TRBD2. Per the germline V gene, CDR1 is SGHKS and CDR2 is YYEKEE (reference sequence). V shed 0 bases, J shed 5 bases, and the junction held 9 bases outside the gene matches. The CDR3 contains 17 residues. CDR3 DNA sequence: TGTGCCAGCAGCTTGGGTAGCGGGGGGGCCTTACCGGAGACCCAGTACTTC. This translates into CASSLGSGGALPETQYF.

The rearrangement uses TRBV6-5 and TRBJ1-2, with 9 bases that match TRBD1. This CDR3 is 15 amino acids long. V lost 0 bases, J lost 7 bases, and 6 bases stayed unmatched. Germline-derived CDR1 and CDR2 are MNHEY and SVGAGI. In DNA, the CDR3 is TGTGCCAGCAGTTACTCAGGGACAGGGTTGCGTGGCTACACCTTC. It specifies CASSYSGTGLRGYTF.

The chain employs TRBV18 and TRBJ1-1; D remains ambiguous. The CDR3 has 13 amino acids. Germline CDR1 and CDR2: KGHSH and LQKENI. V shed 6 bases and J shed 1 base, with 9 bases lying between them. CDR3 sequence reads: CASSLGPNTEAFF. CDR3 nucleotides: TGTGCCAGCTCCCTAGGCCCGAACACTGAAGCTTTCTTT.

The chain combines TRBV7-9 with TRBJ2-5; 7 bases are a match to TRBD2. The length of the CDR3 is 14 residues. The junction had 8 bases not matched to a gene; V was cut back by 5 bases and J by 5 bases. Germline V CDR1 and CDR2: SEHNR, FQNEAQ (reference sequence). In DNA form, the CDR3 reads TGTGCCAGCAGCCTCGGGGGGTCGGGGGAGACCCAGTACTTC. Amino acids: CASSLGGSGETQYF.

The V gene is TRBV7-9, the J gene TRBJ2-3; 9 bases fit TRBD2. The germline gives CDR1 SEHNR, CDR2 FQNEAQ (reference sequence). The CDR3 has 18 amino acids. With 5 bases clipped from V and 1 base from J, the junction kept 13 bases outside the gene matches. As DNA, the CDR3 is TGTGCCAGCAGCCCCGGACTGTGGAGGACTAGCGGCACAGATACGCAGTATTTT. Its protein product is CASSPGLWRTSGTDTQYF.

The V and J genes are TRBV12-5 and TRBJ1-5, with D maybe TRBD1 (5 bases). Germline CDR1 LGHNT, CDR2 FRNRAP. V shed 0 bases and J shed 0 bases, with 6 bases lying between them. CDR3 length equals 15 residues. CDR3 nucleotides: TGTGCTAGTGGTTTGGTACAGGATAGCAATCAGCCCCAGCATTTT. Translation gives CASGLVQDSNQPQHF.